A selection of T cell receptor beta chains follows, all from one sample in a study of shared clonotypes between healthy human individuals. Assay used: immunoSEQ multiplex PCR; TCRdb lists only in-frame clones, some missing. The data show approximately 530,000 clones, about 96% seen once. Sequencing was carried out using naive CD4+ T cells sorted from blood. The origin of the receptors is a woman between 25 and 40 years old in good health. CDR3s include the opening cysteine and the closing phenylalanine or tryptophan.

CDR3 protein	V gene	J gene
CAISDGDNAGYTF	TRBV10-3	TRBJ1-2
CASSHSPRGEGGEQYF	TRBV4-1	TRBJ2-7
CASSTLGGTSSIEQFF	TRBV9	TRBJ2-1
CASSPSAGVADTQYF	TRBV7-9	TRBJ2-3
CASSLGPENYGYTF	TRBV4-1	TRBJ1-2
CATSRGRGLRGYTF	TRBV15	TRBJ1-2
CASSTRAPVSGSYNEQFF	TRBV28	TRBJ2-1
CASSSMKGGNTEAFF	TRBV18	TRBJ1-1
CASSTEGSTNTGELFF	TRBV2	TRBJ2-2
CQGGGTDTQYF	TRBV2	TRBJ2-3
CASSERPNTQYF	TRBV7-9	TRBJ2-3
CASSAGQRDEQFF	TRBV18	TRBJ2-1
CASRQQGGNQPQHF	TRBV6-6	TRBJ1-5
CASRDSSGRWETQYF	TRBV27	TRBJ2-5
CASSPQEYQETQYF	TRBV18	TRBJ2-5
CASSLVAGNTGELFF	TRBV5-1	TRBJ2-2
CASSLGQAISYEQYF	TRBV5-4	TRBJ2-7
CASSSYRGLNTEAFF	TRBV27	TRBJ1-1
CASSRGLAGVGEQYF	TRBV4-1	TRBJ2-7
CASSLTANTEAFF	TRBV5-1	TRBJ1-1
CASSEGPGPRRRAFF	TRBV6-1	TRBJ1-1
CASGTVRSYNEQFF	TRBV7-8	TRBJ2-1
CASSRHLYNEQFF	TRBV23-1	TRBJ2-1
CASSGTGGNREKLFF	TRBV27	TRBJ1-4
CASSIHRGSGNTIYF	TRBV28	TRBJ1-3
CASSFSGTNTGELFF	TRBV5-1	TRBJ2-2
CASSLFSDRGGEQYF	TRBV28	TRBJ2-7